This T cell receptor (beta chain) was identified during a study of T-cell reconstitution after alpha-beta-depleted transplantation in children. This clonotype came up once. The antigen remains unidentified. The authors prepared the TCRbeta library with unique molecular identifiers. TCRdb re-called the PCR reads with MiXCR, one entry per CDR3 protein. The sample lists about 980,000 distinct CDR3 sequences, around 30% occurring once. General study findings and limits: After transplant, at about two months, alpha-beta T cells were reportedly derived from several hundred expanded graft clones. Diversity and T-cell counts at one year after transplant derived mostly from new T cells. For some patients, TCRbeta diversity was high at day 60 because of recipient T cells and thymic progenitors that survived.

This sample comprised PBMCs, mostly from graft donor cells, obtained 360 days after TCRalphabeta/CD19-depleted stem cell transplant. The receptor was derived from a boy in the first two years of life who had a stem cell transplant for SCID, so the T cells may come from the graft donor.

CDR3 amino acids: CASSGLLGPGSYEQYF. The CDR3 DNA is TGTGCCAGCAGCGGGCTTTTGGGCCCCGGGTCCTACGAGCAGTACTTC. The chain is built from TRBV7-9 and TRBJ2-7; D is undetermined. V lost 5 bases to trimming and J lost 1 base, with 18 bases between them. Germline CDR1 and CDR2: SEHNR and FQNEAQ (reference sequence). The CDR3 has 16 residues.